This entry lists 2 T cell receptor beta chains sequenced from one sample in a study of brain metastases from non-small cell lung cancer. The repertoire was sequenced with immunoSEQ multiplex PCR; TCRdb's copy has only in-frame clones and lacks some. The sample shows fewer than 2,000 clones, roughly nine tenths of them seen only once. The sample was primary lung tumor tissue. The origin of the receptors is a donor at least 40 years old with non-small cell lung cancer.

The rearrangement uses TRBV3-1 (or the pseudogene TRBV3-2) and TRBJ1-1, with a weak D call TRBD1 (5 bases). Trimming shortened V by 2 bases and J by 4 bases, and 35 bases separated the two germline ends. The CDR3 runs to 22 residues. Germline V gene lookup returns CDR1 LGHDT and CDR2 YNNKEL (reference sequence). CDR3: CASSQSLKNDYKPGPPCTEAFF. CDR3 nucleotide sequence: TGTGCCAGCAGCCAAAGTCTCAAAAACGACTACAAACCAGGGCCTCCTTGCACTGAAGCTTTCTTT.

This chain connects TRBV30 to TRBJ1-1, with 8 bases aligning to TRBD1. Trimming removed 1 base from V and 6 bases from J; junction bases left unmatched: 4. Germline values: CDR1 GTSNPN, CDR2 SVGIG (reference sequence). The length of the CDR3 is 13 residues. CDR3 amino acids: CAWSGQGQAEAFF. The CDR3 DNA is TGTGCCTGGAGTGGACAGGGACAGGCTGAAGCTTTCTTT. Variable domain in full (rest from reference TRBV30 and TRBJ1-1): SQTIHQWPATLVQPVGSPLSLECTVEGTSNPNLYWYRQAAGRGLQLLFYSVGIGQISSEVPQNLSASRPQDRQFILSSKKLLLSDSGFYLCAWSGQGQAEAFFGQGTRLTVV.